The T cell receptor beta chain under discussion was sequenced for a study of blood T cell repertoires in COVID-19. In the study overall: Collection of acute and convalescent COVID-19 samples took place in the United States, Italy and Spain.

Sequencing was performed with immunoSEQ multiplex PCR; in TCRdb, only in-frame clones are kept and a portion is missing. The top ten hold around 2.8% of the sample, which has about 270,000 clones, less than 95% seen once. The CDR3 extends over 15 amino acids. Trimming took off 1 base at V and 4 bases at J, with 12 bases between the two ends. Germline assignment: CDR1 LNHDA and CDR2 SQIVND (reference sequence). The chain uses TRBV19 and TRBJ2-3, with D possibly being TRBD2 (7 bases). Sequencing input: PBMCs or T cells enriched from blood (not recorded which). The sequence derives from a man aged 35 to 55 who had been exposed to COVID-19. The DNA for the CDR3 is TGTGCCAGTAGTATAGGGGGGGGGCACGCAGATACGCAGTATTTT. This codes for CASSIGGGHADTQYF.